This record covers a single T cell receptor beta chain. The data stem from a study of blood T cell repertoires in COVID-19. The wider study: Both acute and convalescent COVID-19 samples were obtained from the United States, Italy and Spain. From T cells, B-cell-depleted T cells, or PBMCs came the material, which was cDNA or gDNA.

Participants, 18 to 89 years old, spanned 25 or so US areas. Germline V CDR1 and CDR2: SGDLS, YYNGEE. The CDR3 runs to 13 residues. V lost 5 bases, J lost 5 bases, and 12 bases lay in between. Libraries were prepared by immunoSEQ multiplex PCR; TCRdb keeps only in-frame clonotypes and omits some of them. The sample comprises 200,000 or so clones, just over 85% of which are singletons, and 3% to 4% rests with the top ten. Material: PBMCs or T cells enriched from blood (not recorded which). This TCR was recovered from a woman in her thirties or forties with acute COVID-19. V is TRBV9 and J is TRBJ2-3; no definite D call. CDR3 sequence: CASRPLRVDTQYF. CDR3 nucleotides: TGTGCCAGCAGACCGCTCCGGGTAGATACGCAGTATTTT.